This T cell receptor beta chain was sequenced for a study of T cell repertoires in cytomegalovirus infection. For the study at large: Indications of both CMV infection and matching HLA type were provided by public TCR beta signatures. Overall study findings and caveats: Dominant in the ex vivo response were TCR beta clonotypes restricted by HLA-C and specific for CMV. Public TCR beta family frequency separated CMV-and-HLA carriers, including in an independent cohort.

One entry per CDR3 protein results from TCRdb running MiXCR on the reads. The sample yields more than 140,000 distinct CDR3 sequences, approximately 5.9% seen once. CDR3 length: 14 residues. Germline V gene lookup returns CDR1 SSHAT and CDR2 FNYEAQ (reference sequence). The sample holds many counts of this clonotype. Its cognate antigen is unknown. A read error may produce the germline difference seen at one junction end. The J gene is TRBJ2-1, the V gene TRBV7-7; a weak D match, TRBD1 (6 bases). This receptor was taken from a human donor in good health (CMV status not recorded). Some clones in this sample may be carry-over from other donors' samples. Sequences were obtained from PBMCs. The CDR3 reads CASSPGTSYNEQFF. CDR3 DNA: TGTGCTAGCAGCCCAGGGACATCGTACAATGAGCAGTTCTTC.